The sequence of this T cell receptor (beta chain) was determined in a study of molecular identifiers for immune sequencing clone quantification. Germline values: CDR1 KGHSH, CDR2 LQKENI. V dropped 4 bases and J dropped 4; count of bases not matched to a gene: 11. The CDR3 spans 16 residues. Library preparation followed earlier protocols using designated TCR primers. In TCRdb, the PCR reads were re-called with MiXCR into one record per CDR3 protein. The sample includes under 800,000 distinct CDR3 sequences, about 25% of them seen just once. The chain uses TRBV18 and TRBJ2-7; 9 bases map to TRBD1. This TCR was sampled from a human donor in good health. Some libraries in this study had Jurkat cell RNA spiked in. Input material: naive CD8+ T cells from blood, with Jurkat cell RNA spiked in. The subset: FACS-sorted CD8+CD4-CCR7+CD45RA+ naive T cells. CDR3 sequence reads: CASSHPTTGGIYEQYF. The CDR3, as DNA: TGTGCCAGCTCACATCCTACGACAGGGGGAATTTACGAGCAGTACTTC. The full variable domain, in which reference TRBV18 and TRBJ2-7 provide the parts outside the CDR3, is NAGVMQNPRHLVRRRGQEARLRCSPMKGHSHVYWYRQLPEEGLKFMVYLQKENIIDESGMPKERFSAEFPKEGPSILRIQQVVRGDSAAYFCASSHPTTGGIYEQYFGPGTRLTVT.